Given below is one TCR beta chain in context. Its antigen remains unknown. The assay was immunoSEQ multiplex PCR, and TCRdb's table has in-frame clones only and misses some. The repertoire holds 90,000 to 150,000 clones, with around 88% as singletons. The sample is drawn from a study of cytomegalovirus exposure and HLA in healthy donors. Study conclusions and caveats: According to reports, the classifier identified cytomegalovirus status with high specificity and sensitivity.

This CDR3 is built from 12 residues. V was pared by 10 bases and J by 2 bases, with 9 bases between. The germline V gene has CDR1 MNHEY and CDR2 SVGAGI. This chain joins TRBV6-5 and TRBJ1-5; TRBD1 might be the D (6 bases). The sequenced sample consisted of PBMCs. The receptor comes from a man younger than 35 in good health and CMV-seronegative. Here the CDR3 DNA reads TGTGCCACTTGGACAGGCAATCAGCCCCAGCATTTT. This encodes CATWTGNQPQHF.